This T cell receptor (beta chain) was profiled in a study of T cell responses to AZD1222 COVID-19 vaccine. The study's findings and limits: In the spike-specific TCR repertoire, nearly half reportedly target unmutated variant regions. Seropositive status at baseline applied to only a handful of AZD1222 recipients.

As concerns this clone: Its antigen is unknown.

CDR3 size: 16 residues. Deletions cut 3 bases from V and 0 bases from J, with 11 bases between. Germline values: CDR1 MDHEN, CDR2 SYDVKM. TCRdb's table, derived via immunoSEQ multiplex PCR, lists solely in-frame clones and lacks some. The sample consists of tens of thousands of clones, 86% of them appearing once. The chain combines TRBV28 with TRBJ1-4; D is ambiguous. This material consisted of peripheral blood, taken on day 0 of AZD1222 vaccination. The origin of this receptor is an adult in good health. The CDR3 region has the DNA TGTGCCAGCAGTTTGGTCGACAACCCAACTAATGAAAAACTGTTTTTT. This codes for CASSLVDNPTNEKLFF.